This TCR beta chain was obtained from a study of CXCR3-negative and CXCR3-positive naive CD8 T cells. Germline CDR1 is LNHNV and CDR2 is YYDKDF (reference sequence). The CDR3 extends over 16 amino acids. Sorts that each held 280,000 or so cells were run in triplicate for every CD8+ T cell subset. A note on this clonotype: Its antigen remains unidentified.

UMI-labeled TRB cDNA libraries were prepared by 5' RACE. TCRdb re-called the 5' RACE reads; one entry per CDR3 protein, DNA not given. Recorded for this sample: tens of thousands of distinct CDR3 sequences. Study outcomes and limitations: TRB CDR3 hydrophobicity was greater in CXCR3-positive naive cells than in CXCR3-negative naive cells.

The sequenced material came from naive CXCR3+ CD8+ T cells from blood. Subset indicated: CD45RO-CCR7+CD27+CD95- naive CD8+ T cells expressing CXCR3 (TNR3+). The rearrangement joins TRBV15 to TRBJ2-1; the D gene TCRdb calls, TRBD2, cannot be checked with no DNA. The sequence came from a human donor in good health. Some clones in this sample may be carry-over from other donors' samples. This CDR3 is CATSSNRVAGYNEQFF. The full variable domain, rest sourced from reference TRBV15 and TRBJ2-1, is DAMVIQNPRYQVTQFGKPVTLSCSQTLNHNVMYWYQQKSSQAPKLLFHYYDKDFNNEADTPDNFQSRRPNTSFCFLDIRSPGLGDTAMYLCATSSNRVAGYNEQFFGPGTRLTVL.